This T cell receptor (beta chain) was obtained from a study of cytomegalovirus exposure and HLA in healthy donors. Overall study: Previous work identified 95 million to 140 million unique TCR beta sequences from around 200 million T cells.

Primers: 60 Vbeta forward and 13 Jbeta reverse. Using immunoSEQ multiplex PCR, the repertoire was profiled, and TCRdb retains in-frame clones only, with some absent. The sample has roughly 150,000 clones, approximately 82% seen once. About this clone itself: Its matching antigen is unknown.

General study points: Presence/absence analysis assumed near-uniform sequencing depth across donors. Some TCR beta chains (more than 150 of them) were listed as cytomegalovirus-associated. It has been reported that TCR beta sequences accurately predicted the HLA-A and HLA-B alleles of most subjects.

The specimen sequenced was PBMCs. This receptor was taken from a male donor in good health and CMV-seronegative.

CDR3 DNA: TGTGCCAGCAGCCGGAGCCTGACTTCCCGCTCTGGAAACACCATATATTTT. It translates to CASSRSLTSRSGNTIYF. The gene calls are TRBV13 and TRBJ1-3, with no clear D. The CDR3 contains 17 residues. Germline loops: CDR1 PRHDT, CDR2 FYEKMQ (reference sequence). With 5 bases removed from V and 0 bases from J, the gap between germline ends came to 17 bases.